This T cell receptor beta chain is drawn from a study of blood T cell repertoires in COVID-19. About the study: The origin of the acute and convalescent COVID-19 samples was the United States, Italy and Spain.

Clinical histories supplied by participants themselves formed the basis of cohort assignment. Two consecutive negative NP/OP PCR tests, clearance, or resolved symptoms defined Cohort 3 recovery. Germline CDR1 reads MNHGY; CDR2 reads SVAAGI. V lost 7 bases and J 5 bases, leaving 17 bases between the germline ends. CDR3 length: 14 residues. Produced via immunoSEQ multiplex PCR; TCRdb's table is partial and in-frame only. This table has some 400,000 clones, around nine tenths appearing once. This TCR was recovered from a woman in her 30s who had recovered from COVID-19. V is TRBV6-9 and J is TRBJ1-1, with TRBD1 as a possible D gene (5 bases). Sequenced sample: PBMCs or T cells enriched from blood (not recorded which). CDR3 bases: TGTGCCAGCACCCTCCATCCGGGGGAGACTGAAGCTTTCTTT. This gives the protein CASTLHPGETEAFF.